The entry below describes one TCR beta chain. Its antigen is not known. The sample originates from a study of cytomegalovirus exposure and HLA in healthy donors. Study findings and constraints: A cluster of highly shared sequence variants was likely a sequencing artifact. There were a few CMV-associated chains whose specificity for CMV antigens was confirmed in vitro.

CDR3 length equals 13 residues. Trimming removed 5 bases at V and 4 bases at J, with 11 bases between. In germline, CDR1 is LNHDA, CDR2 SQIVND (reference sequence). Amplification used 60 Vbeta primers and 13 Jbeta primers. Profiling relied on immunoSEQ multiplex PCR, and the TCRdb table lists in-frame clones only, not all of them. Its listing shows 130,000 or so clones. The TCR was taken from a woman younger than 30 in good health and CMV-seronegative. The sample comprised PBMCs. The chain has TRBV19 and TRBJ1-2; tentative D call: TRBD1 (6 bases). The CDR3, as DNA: TGTGCCAGTAGTCAACAGGGCTCCTATGGCTACACCTTC. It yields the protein CASSQQGSYGYTF.